This is a list of T cell receptor beta chains from one sample in a study of regulatory T cells in long-lasting Graves disease. TCRdb passed the multiplex PCR reads through MiXCR, listing each CDR3 protein once. The table lists some 330,000 distinct CDR3 sequences, approximately 10% of them singletons. The sample also formed part of further work on T cells in Graves' hyperthyroidism and ophthalmopathy.

Source: peripheral blood mononuclear cells (PBMCs), taken at new diagnosis, from a patient treated with antithyroid drugs. The receptors here all came from a woman younger than 35 with Graves disease. The CDR3 runs from the conserved cysteine through the conserved F or W. The D gene is left open where the match is weak. Clone size is not always given. Where it is, it says once, few, many or a class for expanded clones.

TRBJ2-4,many,TRBV7-2,NA,CASSRDGPIQYF,TGTGCCAGCAGCCGGGACGGACCCATTCAGTACTTC
TRBJ2-3,few,TRBV7-3,NA,CASSPSALETDTQYF,TGTGCCAGCAGCCCAAGCGCGCTGGAGACAGATACGCAGTATTTT
TRBJ2-1,many,TRBV5-1,TRBD2,CASRGLAGDPINEQFF,TGCGCCAGCAGGGGACTAGCGGGCGACCCGATCAATGAGCAGTTCTTC
TRBJ2-3,NA,TRBV19,TRBD2,CATGLAGDTDTQYF,TGTGCCACGGGACTAGCGGGAGACACAGATACGCAGTATTTT
TRBJ1-3,many,TRBV25-1,NA,CASSELGQSPQF,TGTGCCAGCAGTGAATTGGGTCAATCGCCCCAGTTT
TRBJ2-6,many,TRBV28,NA,CASSRNREGVSGANVLTF,TGTGCCAGCAGCCGTAACAGGGAGGGGGTCTCTGGGGCCAACGTCCTGACTTTC
TRBJ2-7,many,TRBV30,NA,CAWSGPSSHEQYF,TGTGCCTGGAGTGGCCCCAGCTCTCACGAGCAGTACTTC
TRBJ1-2,many,TRBV11-2,TRBD1,CASSLLGQGRLGTFLYGYTF,TGTGCCAGCAGCTTATTGGGACAGGGGCGTCTCGGAACCTTCCTCTATGGCTACACCTTC
TRBJ2-5,many,TRBV11-1,NA,CASSPQGRGETQYF,TGTGCCAGCAGCCCTCAGGGAAGGGGGGAGACCCAGTACTTC
TRBJ2-1,few,TRBV20-1,TRBD1,CSARDPGQGHEQFF,TGCAGTGCTAGAGATCCCGGACAGGGTCATGAGCAGTTCTTC
TRBJ2-7,many,TRBV29-1,TRBD2,CSVFLETSAYEQYF,TGCAGCGTTTTCCTCGAGACTAGCGCGTACGAGCAGTACTTC
TRBJ2-6,NA,TRBV27,TRBD1,CASSLYPGQGITGANVLTF,TGTGCCAGCAGTTTATACCCGGGACAGGGAATTACTGGGGCCAACGTCCTGACTTTC
TRBJ2-2,few,TRBV15,TRBD2,CATSRDTPGAGGFLSATGELFF,TGTGCCACCAGCAGAGATACCCCAGGAGCGGGGGGGTTCTTGTCGGCCACCGGGGAGCTGTTTTTT
TRBJ2-3,many,TRBV5-8,TRBD2,CASSLRMRLATDTQYF,TGTGCCAGCAGCCTTAGGATGAGACTAGCGACAGATACGCAGTATTTT
TRBJ1-4,NA,TRBV7-2,NA,CASSLRLPKLRATNEKLFF,TGTGCCAGCAGCTTGAGGCTACCGAAATTAAGAGCAACTAATGAAAAACTGTTTTTT
TRBJ2-7,many,TRBV29-1,TRBD2,CSVLLAGVKTYEQYF,TGCAGCGTTCTACTAGCGGGAGTCAAGACCTACGAGCAGTACTTC
TRBJ1-5,many,TRBV6-5,NA,CASSYSRDGFGNQPQHF,TGTGCCAGCAGTTACTCGAGGGACGGGTTCGGCAATCAGCCCCAGCATTTT
TRBJ1-2,many,TRBV7-2,NA,CASSYYRVKDYGYTF,TGTGCCAGCAGTTATTACAGGGTAAAGGACTATGGCTACACCTTC
TRBJ2-7,few,TRBV5-1,NA,CASSLAVGGPGYEQYF,TGCGCCAGCAGCTTGGCAGTGGGGGGGCCTGGATACGAGCAGTACTTC
TRBJ2-7,many,TRBV11-2,NA,CASSYQWTEYTYEQYF,TGTGCCAGCAGCTACCAATGGACGGAGTACACCTACGAGCAGTACTTC
TRBJ1-4,NA,TRBV3-1,NA,CASSQEAGYNEKLFF,TGTGCCAGCAGCCAAGAGGCCGGGTATAATGAAAAACTGTTTTTT
TRBJ2-1,NA,TRBV19,TRBD2,CASSGLAGGRSYNEQFF,TGTGCCAGCTCGGGACTAGCGGGAGGGAGATCCTACAATGAGCAGTTCTTC
TRBJ2-6,few,TRBV20-1,TRBD1,CSAGAARDRSSGANVLTF,TGCAGTGCTGGGGCGGCCCGGGACAGGAGCTCTGGGGCCAACGTCCTGACTTTC
TRBJ1-1,NA,TRBV4-1,NA,CASSQGDRVNTEAFF,TGCGCCAGCAGCCAAGGCGATAGGGTGAACACTGAAGCTTTCTTT
TRBJ1-1,many,TRBV12-3/TRBV12-4,NA,CASSLVGLAFF,TGTGCCAGCAGTTTAGTGGGGTTAGCTTTCTTT
TRBJ1-1,few,TRBV14,TRBD1,CASSQYLGTGNTEAFF,TGTGCCAGCAGCCAGTATCTCGGGACAGGGAACACTGAAGCTTTCTTT
TRBJ2-7,NA,TRBV5-1,NA,CASSGGDGHLYEQYF,TGCGCCAGCAGCGGAGGGGACGGACACCTCTACGAGCAGTACTTC
TRBJ2-1,many,TRBV28,NA,CASETSGWTNNEQFF,TGTGCCAGCGAAACGAGCGGGTGGACAAACAATGAGCAGTTCTTC
TRBJ1-2,NA,TRBV13,NA,CASSLGLRGAYGYTF,TGTGCCAGCAGCTTAGGCCTCAGGGGTGCCTATGGCTACACCTTC
TRBJ1-3,few,TRBV5-6,NA,CASRPRLSGNTIYF,TGTGCCAGCAGACCACGACTCTCTGGAAACACCATATATTTT
TRBJ2-1,many,TRBV7-8,NA,CASSFFRDEAVSSYNEQFF,TGTGCCAGCAGCTTTTTCAGGGATGAGGCCGTGAGCTCCTACAATGAGCAGTTCTTC
TRBJ2-1,few,TRBV13,NA,CASSSPSESSYNEQFF,TGTGCCAGCAGCTCCCCAAGCGAAAGCTCCTACAATGAGCAGTTCTTC
TRBJ2-1,many,TRBV27,TRBD2,CASSPRSGLGMSNEQFF,TGTGCCAGCAGTCCTCGAAGTGGACTAGGTATGAGCAATGAGCAGTTCTTC
TRBJ2-1,few,TRBV7-2,NA,CASSWMPAAYNEQFF,TGTGCCAGCAGCTGGATGCCCGCGGCATACAATGAGCAGTTCTTC
TRBJ1-1,many,TRBV6-1,TRBD1,CANAMDRAGTEAFF,TGTGCCAACGCTATGGACAGGGCTGGCACTGAAGCTTTCTTT
TRBJ2-1,many,TRBV5-4,TRBD2,CASSPGGGEGYNEQFF,TGTGCCAGCAGCCCCGGGGGGGGAGAGGGTTACAATGAGCAGTTCTTC
TRBJ2-4,many,TRBV28,TRBD2,CASSGGGRVADIQYF,TGTGCCAGCAGTGGCGGCGGGAGGGTGGCGGACATTCAGTACTTC
TRBJ2-7,many,TRBV7-8,TRBD2,CASRSTGTSAYEQYF,TGTGCCAGCAGGAGTACCGGGACTAGCGCCTACGAGCAGTACTTC
TRBJ2-5,NA,TRBV6-1,TRBD2,CASTPGGSGETQYF,TGTGCCAGCACTCCGGGGGGTTCGGGGGAGACCCAGTACTTC
TRBJ2-2,NA,TRBV7-9,TRBD1,CASSLGTGYTGELSF,TGTGCCAGCAGCTTAGGGACAGGATACACCGGGGAGCTGTCTTTT
TRBJ2-1,few,TRBV6-2/TRBV6-3,NA,CASSVLFKRALGSYNEQFF,TGTGCCAGCAGTGTTTTGTTCAAGAGAGCTTTAGGCTCCTACAATGAGCAGTTCTTC
TRBJ2-3,NA,TRBV24-1,NA,CATEEAERTDTQYF,TGTGCCACCGAGGAAGCGGAGCGCACAGATACGCAGTATTTT
TRBJ2-3,many,TRBV20-1,NA,CSAREGVTQYF,TGCAGTGCTAGGGAAGGAGTTACGCAGTATTTT
TRBJ2-1,few,TRBV7-9,NA,CASSFQLTIGREQFF,TGTGCCAGCAGCTTCCAGTTGACGATCGGTCGGGAGCAGTTCTTC
TRBJ2-2,NA,TRBV5-4,TRBD2,CASSLGGPAGTAGELFF,TGTGCCAGCAGCTTGGGGGGTCCAGCGGGAACGGCCGGGGAGCTGTTTTTT
TRBJ1-4,few,TRBV6-2/TRBV6-3,NA,CASSYSPGQEKLFF,TGTGCCAGCAGTTACTCACCAGGGCAAGAAAAACTGTTTTTT
TRBJ1-1,many,TRBV27,NA,CASSWDPRNTEAFF,TGTGCCAGCAGCTGGGACCCCAGGAACACTGAAGCTTTCTTT
TRBJ2-1,many,TRBV2,TRBD2,CASSELLAGGQRNEQFF,TGTGCCAGCAGTGAACTATTAGCGGGAGGTCAGAGGAATGAGCAGTTCTTC
TRBJ2-7,many,TRBV27,NA,CARIIPTTGRGYF,TGTGCCAGGATAATCCCAACTACAGGGAGGGGGTACTTC
TRBJ1-4,many,TRBV12-3/TRBV12-4,NA,CASSSWGVEKLFF,TGTGCCAGCAGCTCCTGGGGTGTTGAAAAACTGTTTTTT